This TCR beta chain was obtained from a study of shared clonotypes between healthy human individuals. CDR3 length: 12 residues. V was shortened by 3 bases and J by 2 bases, with 4 bases between the two germline ends. Germline loops: CDR1 SGHRS, CDR2 YFSETQ. Assay used: immunoSEQ multiplex PCR; TCRdb lists only in-frame clones, some missing. The data contain about 610,000 clones, around 97% of them singletons. This clone occurred once. The chain has TRBV5-1 and TRBJ2-3; D unresolved. This sequence was found in a woman aged 25-40 years in good health. Sequencing input: naive CD4+ T cells sorted from blood. This sample's subset: CD45RA+ positively selected. In DNA form, the CDR3 reads TGCGCCAGCAGCTACTCCACAGATACGCAGTATTTT. It translates to CASSYSTDTQYF.